Following are 9 T cell receptor beta chains from one sample sequenced in a study of T-cell reconstitution after alpha-beta-depleted transplantation in children. The TCRbeta library incorporated unique molecular identifiers. TCRdb reprocessed the PCR reads with MiXCR, giving one entry per CDR3 protein. The data show tens of thousands of distinct CDR3 sequences, with more than 5% seen just once and 30% held by the top ten. Material: PBMCs, mostly from graft donor cells, obtained 60 days after TCRalphabeta/CD19-depleted stem cell transplant. The source of these receptors is a female patient under 10 years old who had a stem cell transplant for aplastic anemia, so the T cells may come from the graft donor.

In this sample, this clonotype turned up a few times. This chain's CDR3 is CASREVAGATYEQYF. The CDR3 DNA is TGTGCCAGCAGGGAAGTAGCGGGAGCGACCTACGAGCAGTACTTC. The chain combines TRBV7-8 with TRBJ2-7, with 9 nucleotides matching TRBD2. Looked up from germline, CDR1 is SGHVS and CDR2 is FQNEAQ. The CDR3 is 15 amino acids. J was trimmed by 2 bases and V by 6 bases; bases with no gene match: 8.

The table lists this clonotype with many counts. The chain employs TRBV7-3 and TRBJ2-7, with a possible D match to TRBD1 (6 bases). The V gene lost 5 bases and the J gene lost 8 bases, with 16 bases spanning the gap. CDR1 SGHTA and CDR2 FQGTGA come from the germline V gene. This CDR3 spans 13 amino acids. This CDR3 reads CASSASNRDKQYF. The CDR3 DNA reads TGTGCCAGCAGCGCTTCGAACCGGGACAAGCAGTACTTC. Variable domain in full (rest from reference TRBV7-3 and TRBJ2-7): GAGVSQTPSNKVTEKGKYVELRCDPISGHTALYWYRQSLGQGPEFLIYFQGTGAADDSGLPNDRFFAVRPEGSVSTLKIQRTERGDSAVYLCASSASNRDKQYFGPGTRLTVT.

In this sample, this clonotype turned up a few times. This chain uses TRBV7-6 with TRBJ2-2; 7 positions agree with TRBD2. The length of the CDR3 is 20 residues. The trim removed 5 bases at V and 1 base at J, leaving 19 bases unmatched. Germline CDR1 is SGHVS and CDR2 is FNYEAQ. CDR3 coding DNA: TGTGCCAGCAGCCCCGGGATGAGAATCGTTTGGGGGGGGAACACCGGGGAGCTGTTTTTT. Protein sequence: CASSPGMRIVWGGNTGELFF.

The table lists this clonotype with many counts. The chain employs TRBV6-5 and TRBJ2-3, with TRBD2 matching 9 bases. The germline CDR1 and CDR2 sequences are MNHEY and SVGAGI. V was clipped by 6 bases and J by 4 bases; unmatched bases: 11. CDR3 length equals 16 residues. The CDR3 protein is CASRPTRGGRADTQYF. CDR3 in DNA: TGTGCCAGCAGACCCACGCGGGGGGGAAGAGCAGATACGCAGTATTTT.

This chain connects TRBV3-1 to TRBJ1-5; D unclear. The CDR3 has 14 amino acids. V was clipped by 4 bases and J by 5 bases, with 12 bases between them. Germline assignment: CDR1 LGHDT and CDR2 YNNKEL (reference sequence). CDR3 DNA: TGTGCCAGCAGCCTCCGACGAGTCGATCAGCCCCAGCATTTT. Amino acids: CASSLRRVDQPQHF.

This clonotype was recorded at least ten times. The chain is built from TRBV5-1 and TRBJ2-7, with D hard to call. The CDR3 is 14 amino acids. Germline V lookup: CDR1 SGHRS, CDR2 YFSETQ. Trimming stripped 0 bases from V and 3 bases from J, with 10 bases between. The CDR3 nucleotides are TGCGCCAGCAGCTTGGATGGCACCAACTACGAGCAGTACTTC. As protein: CASSLDGTNYEQYF.

As to this clonotype: Just one base apart from a much larger clone, this may be a read error. V usage is TRBV7-9 and J usage is TRBJ2-1; no clear D gene. CDR1 and CDR2 from the germline V gene are SEHNR and FQNEAQ (reference sequence). The CDR3 has 15 residues. The CDR3 region is CANSNRVGSYNEQFF. For the CDR3, the DNA is TGTGCCAACAGCAACCGGGTGGGGTCCTACAATGAGCAGTTCTTC.

This clonotype was found many times. The chain links TRBV4-3 to TRBJ2-5; 9 positions agree with TRBD1. Germline V gene lookup returns CDR1 LGHNA and CDR2 YSLEER. This CDR3 is 17 amino acids long. The trim removed 1 base at V and 1 base at J, leaving 7 bases unmatched. The CDR3: CASSQGWDRVGQETQYF. The CDR3 DNA is TGCGCCAGCAGCCAAGGGTGGGACAGGGTTGGCCAAGAGACCCAGTACTTC.

The chain recombines TRBV3-1 with TRBJ2-5, with a tentative D call TRBD2 (6 bases). With 0 bases removed from V and 0 bases from J, the gap between germline ends came to 11 bases. The germline V gene has CDR1 LGHDT and CDR2 YNNKEL (reference sequence). The CDR3 sequence is 16 residues long. The CDR3 spells CASSQDGERDQETQYF. The CDR3 DNA is TGTGCCAGCAGCCAAGACGGGGAGCGGGACCAAGAGACCCAGTACTTC.